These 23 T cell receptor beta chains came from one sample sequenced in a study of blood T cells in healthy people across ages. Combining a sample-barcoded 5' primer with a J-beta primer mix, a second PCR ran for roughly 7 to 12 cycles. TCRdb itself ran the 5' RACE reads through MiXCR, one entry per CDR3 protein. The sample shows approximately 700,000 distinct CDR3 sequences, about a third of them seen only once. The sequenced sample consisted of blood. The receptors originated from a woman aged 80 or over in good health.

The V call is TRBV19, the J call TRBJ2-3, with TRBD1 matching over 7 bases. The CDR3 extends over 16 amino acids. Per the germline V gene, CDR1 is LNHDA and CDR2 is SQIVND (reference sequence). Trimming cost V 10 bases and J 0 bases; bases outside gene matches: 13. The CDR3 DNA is TGTGCCACCCACCGGACAGGACAACTTAGCACAGATACGCAGTATTTT. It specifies CATHRTGQLSTDTQYF.

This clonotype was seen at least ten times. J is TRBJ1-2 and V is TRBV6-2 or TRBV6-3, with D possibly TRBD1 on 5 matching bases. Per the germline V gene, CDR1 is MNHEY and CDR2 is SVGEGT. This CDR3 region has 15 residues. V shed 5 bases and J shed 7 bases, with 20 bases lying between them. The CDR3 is CASSPAGDLRRGYTF. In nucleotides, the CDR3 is TGTGCCAGCAGTCCAGCGGGGGATCTTCGTCGTGGCTACACCTTC.

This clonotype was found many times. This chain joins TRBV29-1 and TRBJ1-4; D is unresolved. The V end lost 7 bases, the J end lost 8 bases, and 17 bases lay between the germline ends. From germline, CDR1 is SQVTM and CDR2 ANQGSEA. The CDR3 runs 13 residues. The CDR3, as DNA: TGCAGCGCAGCGTATCCCGACGGGGAAAAACTGTTTTTT. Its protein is CSAAYPDGEKLFF.

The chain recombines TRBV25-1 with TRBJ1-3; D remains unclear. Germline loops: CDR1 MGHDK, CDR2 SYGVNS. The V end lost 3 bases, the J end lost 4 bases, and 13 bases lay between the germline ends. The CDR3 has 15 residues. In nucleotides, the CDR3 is TGTGCCAGCAGTGACCGGAGAGGCTCCGGAAACACCATATATTTT. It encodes CASSDRRGSGNTIYF.

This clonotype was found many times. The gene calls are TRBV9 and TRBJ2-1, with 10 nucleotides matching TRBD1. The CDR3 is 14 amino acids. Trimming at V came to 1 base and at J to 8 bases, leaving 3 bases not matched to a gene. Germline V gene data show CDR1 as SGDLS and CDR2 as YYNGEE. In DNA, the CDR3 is TGTGCCAGCAGCGTATCGGGACAGGGGTATGAGCAGTTCTTC. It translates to CASSVSGQGYEQFF.

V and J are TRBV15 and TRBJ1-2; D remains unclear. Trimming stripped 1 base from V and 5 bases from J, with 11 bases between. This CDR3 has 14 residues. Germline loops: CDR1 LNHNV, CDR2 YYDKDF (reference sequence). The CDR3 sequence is CATSRGRLDYGYTF. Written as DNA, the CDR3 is TGTGCCACCAGCAGAGGTAGACTAGATTATGGCTACACCTTC.

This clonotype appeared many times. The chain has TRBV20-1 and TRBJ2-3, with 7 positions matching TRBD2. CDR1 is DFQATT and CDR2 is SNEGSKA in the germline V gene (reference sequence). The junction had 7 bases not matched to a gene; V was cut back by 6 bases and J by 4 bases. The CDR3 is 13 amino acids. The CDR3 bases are TGCAGTGCGGCCCCCGGGGGGTCAGATACGCAGTATTTT. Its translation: CSAAPGGSDTQYF.

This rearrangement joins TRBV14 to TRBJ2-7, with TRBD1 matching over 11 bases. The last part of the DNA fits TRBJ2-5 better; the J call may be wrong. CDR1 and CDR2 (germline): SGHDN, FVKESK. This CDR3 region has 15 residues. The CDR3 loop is CASSQWTGGEETQYF. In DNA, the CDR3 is TGTGCCAGCAGCCAATGGACAGGGGGCGAGGAGACCCAGTACTTC.

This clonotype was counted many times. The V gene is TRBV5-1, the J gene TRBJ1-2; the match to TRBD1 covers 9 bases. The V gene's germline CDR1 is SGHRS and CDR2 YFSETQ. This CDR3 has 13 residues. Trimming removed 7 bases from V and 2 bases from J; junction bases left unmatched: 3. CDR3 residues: CASSGQGNYGYTF. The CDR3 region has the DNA TGCGCCAGCTCCGGACAGGGGAACTATGGCTACACCTTC.

The chain's CDR3 is CASSPSIAGAAHEQYF. CDR3 coding DNA: TGTGCCAGCAGCCCAAGTATAGCGGGAGCGGCCCACGAGCAGTACTTC. The chain uses TRBV7-2 and TRBJ2-7; 9 bases are shared with TRBD2. CDR1 and CDR2 (germline): SGHTA, FQGNSA. V lost 5 bases, J lost 5 bases, and 13 bases stayed unmatched. The CDR3 totals 16 residues.

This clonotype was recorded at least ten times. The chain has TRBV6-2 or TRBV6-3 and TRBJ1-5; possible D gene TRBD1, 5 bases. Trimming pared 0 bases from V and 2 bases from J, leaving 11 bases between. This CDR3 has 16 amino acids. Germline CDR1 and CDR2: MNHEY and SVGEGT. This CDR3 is CASSYSPGTGNQPQHF. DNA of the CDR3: TGTGCCAGCAGTTACTCGCCGGGGACGGGCAATCAGCCCCAGCATTTT.

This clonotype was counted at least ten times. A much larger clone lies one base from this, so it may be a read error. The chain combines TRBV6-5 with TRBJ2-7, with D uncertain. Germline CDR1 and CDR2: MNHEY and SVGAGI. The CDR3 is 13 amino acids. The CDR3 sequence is CACSSRPSYEQYF. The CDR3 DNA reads TGTGCCTGCAGTTCGAGACCGAGCTACGAGCAGTACTTC.

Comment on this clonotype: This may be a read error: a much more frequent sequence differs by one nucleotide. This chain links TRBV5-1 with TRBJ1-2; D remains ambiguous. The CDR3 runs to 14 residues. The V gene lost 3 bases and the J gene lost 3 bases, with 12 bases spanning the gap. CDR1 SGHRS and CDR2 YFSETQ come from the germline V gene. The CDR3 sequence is CASSWIGEDYGYTF. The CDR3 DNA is TGCGCCAGCAGCTGGATCGGGGAGGACTATGGCTACACCTTC.

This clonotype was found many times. The CDR3 protein is CASSLGRSETQYF. The CDR3 DNA reads as TGTGCCAGCAGCTTAGGACGGTCGGAGACCCAGTACTTC. The chain employs TRBV7-9 and TRBJ2-5; no clear D gene. Trimming stripped 1 base from V and 5 bases from J, with 8 bases between. The CDR3 sequence is 13 residues long. Germline lookup yields CDR1 SEHNR and CDR2 FQNEAQ (reference sequence).

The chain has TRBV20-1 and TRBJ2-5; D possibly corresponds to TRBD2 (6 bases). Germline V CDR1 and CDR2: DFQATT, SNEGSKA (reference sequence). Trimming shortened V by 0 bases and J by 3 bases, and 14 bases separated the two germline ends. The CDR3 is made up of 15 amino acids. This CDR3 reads CSAREKRVLEETQYF. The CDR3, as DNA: TGCAGTGCTAGAGAGAAGCGGGTCCTTGAAGAGACCCAGTACTTC.

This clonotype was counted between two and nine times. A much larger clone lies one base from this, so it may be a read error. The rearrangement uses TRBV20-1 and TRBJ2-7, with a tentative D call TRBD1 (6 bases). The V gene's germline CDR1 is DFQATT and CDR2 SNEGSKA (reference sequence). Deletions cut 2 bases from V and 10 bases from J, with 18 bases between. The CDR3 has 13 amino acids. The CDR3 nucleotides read TGCAGTGCTAGAAGCACAGCCCGTGGGGGCCAGTACTTC. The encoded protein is CSARSTARGGQYF.

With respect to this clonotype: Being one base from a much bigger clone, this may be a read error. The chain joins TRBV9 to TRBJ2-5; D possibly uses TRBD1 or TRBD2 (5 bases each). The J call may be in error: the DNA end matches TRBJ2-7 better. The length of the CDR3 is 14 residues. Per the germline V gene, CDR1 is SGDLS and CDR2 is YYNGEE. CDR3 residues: CASSVAGDGSEQYF. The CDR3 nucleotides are TGTGCCAGCAGCGTAGCCGGGGACGGCTCCGAGCAGTACTTC.

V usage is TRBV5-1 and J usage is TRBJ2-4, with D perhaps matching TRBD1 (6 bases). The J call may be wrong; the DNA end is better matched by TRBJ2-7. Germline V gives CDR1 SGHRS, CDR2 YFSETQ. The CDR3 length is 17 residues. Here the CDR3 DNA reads TGCGCCAGCAGCTTGGGGTCGGGTGGGGGCCAATCCTACGAGCAGTACTTC. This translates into CASSLGSGGGQSYEQYF.

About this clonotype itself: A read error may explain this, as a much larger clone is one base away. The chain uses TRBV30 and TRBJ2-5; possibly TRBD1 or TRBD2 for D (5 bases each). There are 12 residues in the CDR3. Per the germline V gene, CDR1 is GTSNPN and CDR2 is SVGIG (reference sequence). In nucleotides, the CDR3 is TGTGCCGGGAGCGGTGGGGCAGAGACCCAGTACTTC. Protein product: CAGSGGAETQYF.

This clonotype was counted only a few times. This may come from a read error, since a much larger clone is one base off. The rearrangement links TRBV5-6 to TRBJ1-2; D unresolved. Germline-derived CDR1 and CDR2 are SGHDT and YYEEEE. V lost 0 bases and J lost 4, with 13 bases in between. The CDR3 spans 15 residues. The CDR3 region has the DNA TGTGCCAGCAGCTTGGGCGGCGCGGATAGCTATGGCTACACCTTC. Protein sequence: CASSLGGADSYGYTF. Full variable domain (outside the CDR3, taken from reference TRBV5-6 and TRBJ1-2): DAGVTQSPTHLIKTRGQQVTLRCSPKSGHDTVSWYQQALGQGPQFIFQYYEEEERQRGNFPDRFSGHQFPNYSSELNVNALLLGDSALYLCASSLGGADSYGYTFGSGTRLTVV.

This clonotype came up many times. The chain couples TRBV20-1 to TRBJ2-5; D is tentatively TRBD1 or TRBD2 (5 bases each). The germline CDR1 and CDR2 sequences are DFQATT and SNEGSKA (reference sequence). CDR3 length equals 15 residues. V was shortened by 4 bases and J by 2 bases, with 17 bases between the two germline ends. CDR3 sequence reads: CSATRPRGRQETQYF. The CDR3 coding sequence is TGCAGTGCTACAAGGCCCCGGGGACGGCAAGAGACCCAGTACTTC.

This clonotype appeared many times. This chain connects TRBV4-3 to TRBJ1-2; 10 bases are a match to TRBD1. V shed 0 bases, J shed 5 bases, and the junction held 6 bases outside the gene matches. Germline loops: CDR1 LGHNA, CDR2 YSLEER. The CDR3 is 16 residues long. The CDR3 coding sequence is TGCGCCAGCAGCCAAGATAGGACAGGGGGAGGATATGGCTACACCTTC. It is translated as CASSQDRTGGGYGYTF.

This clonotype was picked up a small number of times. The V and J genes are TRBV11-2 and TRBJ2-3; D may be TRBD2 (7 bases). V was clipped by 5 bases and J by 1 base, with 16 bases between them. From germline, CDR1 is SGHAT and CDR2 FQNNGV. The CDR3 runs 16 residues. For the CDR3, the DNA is TGTGCCAGCAGCGAAAACCGGGGGGCCGGCACAGATACGCAGTATTTT. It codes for CASSENRGAGTDTQYF.